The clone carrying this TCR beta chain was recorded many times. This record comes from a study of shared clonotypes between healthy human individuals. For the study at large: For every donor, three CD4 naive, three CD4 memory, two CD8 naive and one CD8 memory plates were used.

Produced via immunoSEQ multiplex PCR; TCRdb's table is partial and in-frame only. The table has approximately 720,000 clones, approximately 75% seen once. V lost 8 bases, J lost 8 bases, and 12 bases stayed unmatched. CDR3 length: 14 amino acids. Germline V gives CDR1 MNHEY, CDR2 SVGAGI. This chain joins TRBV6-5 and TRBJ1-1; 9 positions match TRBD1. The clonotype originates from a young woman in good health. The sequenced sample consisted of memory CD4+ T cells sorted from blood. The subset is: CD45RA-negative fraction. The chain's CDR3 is CASFKGQGRIEAFF. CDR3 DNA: TGTGCCAGCTTTAAAGGACAGGGGAGAATAGAAGCTTTCTTT.